This T cell receptor (beta chain) is from a study of cytomegalovirus exposure and HLA in healthy donors. Study-wide points: A missense variant in DCLRE1C was later tied to TCR beta V- and J-gene trimming. A prior analysis recorded that most TCR beta V segments were productive about 87% or about 30% of the time. The study put roughly 160 TCR beta chains on its list as cytomegalovirus-associated.

To note about this clone: The antigen remains undetermined.

The V and J ends lost 1 base and 0 bases respectively, with 10 bases between them. This CDR3 region has 16 residues. Per germline, CDR1 SEHNR and CDR2 FQNEAQ (reference sequence). Healthy bone marrow donors made up the donor group. Use of 60 Vbeta and 13 Jbeta primers characterized the PCR. Data came from immunoSEQ multiplex PCR; TCRdb stores just in-frame clones and leaves some out. The table includes 180,000 or so clones, about 80% detected once. This chain joins TRBV7-9 and TRBJ1-5; D is unresolved. The clonotype comes from a woman aged 25 to 39 in good health and CMV-seropositive. The sequencing sample was made of PBMCs. The CDR3 DNA reads TGTGCCAGCAGCTTAGTGGCACCTTATAGCAATCAGCCCCAGCATTTT. Protein: CASSLVAPYSNQPQHF.